This TCR beta chain was recovered during a study of CD8 T cells in Susac syndrome. The overall study: Among the sequenced Susac syndrome patients, roughly six had active disease while eight were in remission. The Susac syndrome patients were therapy-naive, on corticosteroids, or on intravenous immunoglobulin alone at blood draw.

Random hexamers were used to reverse transcribe about 0.5 to 1 ug of RNA. TCR beta CDR3 was amplified by immunoSEQ covering 54 Vbeta and 13 Jbeta. In TCRdb, the immunoSEQ multiplex PCR reads were re-called with MiXCR into one record per CDR3 protein. This sample has under 300,000 distinct CDR3 sequences, with about 96% found just once. This sequence was found in a human donor with Susac syndrome. The sequenced material came from CD4+ T cells from PBMCs.

In nucleotides, the CDR3 is TGCAGCGTTGAAAGGTACAATGAGCAGTTCTTC. Encoded protein: CSVERYNEQFF. This chain connects TRBV29-1 to TRBJ2-1; D gene ambiguous. The CDR3 has 11 residues. CDR1 is SQVTM and CDR2 is ANQGSEA in the germline V gene. Trimming cost V 2 bases and J 4 bases, with 3 bases left between them.